Following are 4 T cell receptor beta chains from one sample sequenced in a study of cytomegalovirus exposure and HLA in healthy donors. The PCR was carried out with 60 Vbeta primers and 13 Jbeta primers. TCRdb's table, derived via immunoSEQ multiplex PCR, lists solely in-frame clones and lacks some. The sample comprises approximately 93,000 clones, 78% of which are singletons, and about 3.5% rests with the top ten. The sample consisted of PBMCs. These receptors were obtained from a woman aged 40 to 50 in good health and CMV-seronegative.

J is TRBJ2-5 and V is TRBV5-6; the D gene is possibly TRBD1 (6 bases). Germline values: CDR1 SGHDT, CDR2 YYEEEE. The length of the CDR3 is 13 residues. Trimming stripped 4 bases from V and 4 bases from J, with 11 bases between. The CDR3 reads CASSRQVGETQYF. DNA for the CDR3: TGTGCCAGCAGCCGACAGGTCGGAGAGACCCAGTACTTC.

V and J are TRBV28 and TRBJ1-2; TRBD1 might be the D (6 bases). The V end lost 8 bases, the J end lost 4 bases, and 23 bases lay between the germline ends. The CDR3 is 16 residues long. Germline assignment: CDR1 MDHEN and CDR2 SYDVKM. The CDR3 bases are TGTGCCAGCCTAAACGGACCTTCCAGGGGAAGCTATGGCTACACCTTC. It yields the protein CASLNGPSRGSYGYTF.

V and J are TRBV19 and TRBJ2-2; tentative D call: TRBD2 (5 bases). V shed 2 bases and J shed 0 bases, with 10 bases lying between them. Germline loops: CDR1 LNHDA, CDR2 SQIVND (reference sequence). This CDR3 region has 16 residues. The CDR3 reads CASSIPPAANTGELFF. In DNA, the CDR3 is TGTGCCAGTAGTATACCGCCAGCGGCGAACACCGGGGAGCTGTTTTTT.

As for this clone: The CDR3 ends on some other residue instead of the conserved phenylalanine or tryptophan, so this is likely a read error. The V and J genes are TRBV7-2 and TRBJ1-1; D uncertain. The CDR3 spans 16 residues. Germline values: CDR1 SGHTA, CDR2 FQGNSA. V lost 3 bases and J 1 base, leaving 15 bases between the germline ends. The CDR3 DNA follows: TGTGCCAGCAGCTTTTTGATTCCAGCGGCGAACACTGAAGCTTTCCTT. Its protein product is CASSFLIPAANTEAFL.